This TCR beta chain originates from a study of neurological immune-mediated disorders (dated by TCRdb to about 2019). Some background on the complete study: Among the approximately 34 multiple sclerosis patients, relapsing-remitting MS accounted for about 31 and secondary progressive MS accounted for 3. Longitudinal HAM/TSP and healthy donors had 3 time-points each (about 3-45 month intervals). The cohort was made up of approximately 71 subjects, consisting of 14 HAM/TSP patients, 34 multiple sclerosis patients and around 20 healthy controls. The 90 to 110 TCR-beta libraries included longitudinal samples, technical triplicates and paired sorted CD4+ and CD8+ T-cell subsets alongside PBMC samples. Peripheral blood TCR-beta repertoires from HTLV-I-associated myelopathy (HAM/TSP) patients, multiple sclerosis patients and healthy controls were compared by UMI-based sequencing. What the work shows at the level of the full study, not this receptor alone: TCR clonal expansion was greatest in HAM/TSP patients and smallest in MS patients, who ranked below even healthy controls. No association of the MS cluster with clinical or MRI features was observed, and the need for larger cohorts was stated by the authors. No identical CDR3 amino acid sequences were shared among expanded clones across subjects, suggesting private TCR-beta repertoires in all groups. In phylogenetic analysis, the repertoires of 18 of 34 MS patients grouped into a cluster of related CDR3 sequences, which suggests a possible signature at the repertoire level.

The germline V gene gives CDR1 as MNHNS and CDR2 as SASEGT. Deletion took 2 bases off V and 2 bases off J, with a span of 10 bases between the germline ends. The CDR3 sequence holds 15 residues, the cysteine and phenylalanine included. The retained sequence is limited to the CDR3, 45 bases, with the frame set at the first base. To synthesize cDNA, template-switch 5'RACE was performed with a primer carrying a 10-nucleotide random unique molecular identifier so that each TCR transcript was tagged. Every sequencing run yielded over 170 million TCR-beta sequences covering 15-18 subjects. The RNeasy kit was used for extraction of total RNA. The KAPA Real-time Library Amplification kit was used to amplify TCR-beta VDJ regions with primers for the TCR constant region and the 5'RACE anchor. A first PCR added sample indexes and Illumina adaptors, after which a second PCR increased the library yield. After Ampure bead purification, the TCR product of roughly 650 bp was size-selected on a 2% E-gel SizeSelection system. Before pooling, library quality was assessed on a Bioanalyzer, concentration was determined with Qubit, and library quantification was performed with the Kapa Library Quantification kit. An Illumina HiSeq 2500 sequenced the libraries paired-end 2 x 150 bp. To increase sequence diversity, 25-30% phiX was spiked into each library pool. On the study's bioinformatics: The quality-filtered reads were processed with the UMI-based MiGEC pipeline, whose error correction step removed more than 80% of the raw TCR sequences. VDJ genes were aligned to IMGT germline references, and clonotypes were defined by unique CDR3 amino acid sequence plus V-J genes. Clonal expansion, Shannon diversity and CDR3 relatedness (CalcPairwiseDistances, ClusterSamples) were evaluated with VDJtools, and phylogenetic trees were built with CLCbio workbench. Clones with at least 8 unique UMIs were defined as expanded, with this threshold being based on coefficient-of-variation modelling across technical triplicates. In TCRdb, the public reads were trimmed at Q25 with fastp and aligned with MiXCR, with productive beta chains retained. Here each entry gathers all rows of one CDR3 protein and keeps the most common genes and DNA. The V and J calls follow TCRdb's processing rather than the paper's. This sample comprises tens of thousands of distinct CDR3 sequences, 3% to 3.5% of them detected only once. In total, the top ten clones hold roughly 7.7% of the sample.

With respect to this clonotype: There is no known antigen for this receptor. Base qualities were left out, and no much larger clone turns up one base away.

The intended sense of this specimen's time point label: longitudinal time-point 1 (baseline). Unsorted PBMC libraries were generated from 2 million PBMCs stored in RNAlater at -80 °C until RNA extraction. Multiple sclerosis patients were enrolled in a US clinical protocol under which disease progression was evaluated by magnetic resonance imaging. Peripheral blood was subjected to Ficoll-Hypaque density gradient centrifugation to isolate PBMCs, which were then cryopreserved in liquid nitrogen. The sequence is built from TRBV6-1 and TRBJ1-5, and the D gene may be TRBD1, 6 bases matching. Sequencing was carried out using PBMCs. This receptor was obtained from a woman in her fifties or sixties with multiple sclerosis. Here is the DNA: TGTGCCAGCAGTGAACGGGGGGCAGGCAATCAGCCCCAGCATTTT. This yields the protein CASSERGAGNQPQHF.